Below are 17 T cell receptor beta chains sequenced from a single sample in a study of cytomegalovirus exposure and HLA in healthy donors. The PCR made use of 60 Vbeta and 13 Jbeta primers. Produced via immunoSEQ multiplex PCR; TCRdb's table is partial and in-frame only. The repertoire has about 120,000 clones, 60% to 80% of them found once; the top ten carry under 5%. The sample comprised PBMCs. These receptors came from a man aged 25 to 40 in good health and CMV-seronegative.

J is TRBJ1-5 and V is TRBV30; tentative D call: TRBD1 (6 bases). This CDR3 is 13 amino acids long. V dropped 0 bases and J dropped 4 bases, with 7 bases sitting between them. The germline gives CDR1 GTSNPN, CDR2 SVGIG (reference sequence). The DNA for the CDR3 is TGTGCCTGGAGTGTAGGACAGAATCAGCCCCAGCATTTT. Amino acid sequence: CAWSVGQNQPQHF.

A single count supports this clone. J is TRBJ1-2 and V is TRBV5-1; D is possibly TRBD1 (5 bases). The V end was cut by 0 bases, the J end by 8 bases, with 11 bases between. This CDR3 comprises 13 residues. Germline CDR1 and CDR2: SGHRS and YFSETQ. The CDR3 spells CASSLAGSDGYTF. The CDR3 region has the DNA TGCGCCAGCAGCTTGGCAGGGTCTGACGGCTACACCTTC.

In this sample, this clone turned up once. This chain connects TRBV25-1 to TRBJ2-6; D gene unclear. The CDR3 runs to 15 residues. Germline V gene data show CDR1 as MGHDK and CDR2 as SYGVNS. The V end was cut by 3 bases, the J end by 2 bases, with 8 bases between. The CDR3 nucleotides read TGTGCCAGCAGTGACTCAACGGCTGGGGCCAACGTCCTGACTTTC. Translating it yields CASSDSTAGANVLTF. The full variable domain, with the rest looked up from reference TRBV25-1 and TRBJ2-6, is EADIYQTPRYLVIGTGKKITLECSQTMGHDKMYWYQQDPGMELHLIHYSYGVNSTEKGDLSSESTVSRIRTEHFPLTLESARPSHTSQYLCASSDSTAGANVLTFGAGSRLTVL.

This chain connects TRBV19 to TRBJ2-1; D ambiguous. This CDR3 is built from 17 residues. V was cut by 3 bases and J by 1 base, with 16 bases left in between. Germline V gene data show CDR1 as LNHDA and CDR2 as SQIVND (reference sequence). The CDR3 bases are TGTGCCAGTAGTATTTCGTTCGAGACTTGGTCCTACAATGAGCAGTTCTTC. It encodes CASSISFETWSYNEQFF.

CDR3 loop: CASSTPRISSGANVLTF. DNA for the CDR3: TGTGCCAGTAGTACCCCGAGGATATCCTCTGGGGCCAACGTCCTGACTTTC. The J gene is TRBJ2-6, the V gene TRBV19; no definite D call. This CDR3 comprises 17 residues. V was cut by 4 bases and J by 0 bases, with 13 bases left in between. In germline, CDR1 is LNHDA, CDR2 SQIVND (reference sequence).

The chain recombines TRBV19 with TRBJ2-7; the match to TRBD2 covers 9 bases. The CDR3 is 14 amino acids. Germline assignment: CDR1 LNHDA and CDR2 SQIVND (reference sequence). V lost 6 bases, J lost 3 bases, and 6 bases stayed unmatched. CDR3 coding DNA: TGTGCCAGTAGGGCGCGGGGGGGACGCTACGAGCAGTACTTC. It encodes CASRARGGRYEQYF.

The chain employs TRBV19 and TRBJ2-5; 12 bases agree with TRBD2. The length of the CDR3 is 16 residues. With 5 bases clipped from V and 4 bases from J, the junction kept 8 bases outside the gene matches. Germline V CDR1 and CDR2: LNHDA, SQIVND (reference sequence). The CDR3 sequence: CASSWASGGAGETQYF. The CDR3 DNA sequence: TGTGCCAGTAGTTGGGCTAGCGGGGGGGCTGGAGAGACCCAGTACTTC.

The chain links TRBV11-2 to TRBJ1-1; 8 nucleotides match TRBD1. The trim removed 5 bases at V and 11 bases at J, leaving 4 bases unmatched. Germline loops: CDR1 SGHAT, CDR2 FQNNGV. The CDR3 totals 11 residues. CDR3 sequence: CASSLQGGAFF. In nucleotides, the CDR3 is TGTGCCAGCAGCCTACAGGGGGGGGCTTTCTTT.

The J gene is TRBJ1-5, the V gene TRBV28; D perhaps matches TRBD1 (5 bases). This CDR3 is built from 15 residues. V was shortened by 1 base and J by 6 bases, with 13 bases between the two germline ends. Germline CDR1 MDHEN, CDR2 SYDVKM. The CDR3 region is CASSLFQGLIQPQHF. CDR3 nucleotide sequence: TGTGCCAGCAGTTTATTTCAGGGATTGATTCAGCCCCAGCATTTT. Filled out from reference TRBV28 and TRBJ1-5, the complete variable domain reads DVKVTQSSRYLVKRTGEKVFLECVQDMDHENMFWYRQDPGLGLRLIYFSYDVKMKEKGDIPEGYSVSREKKERFSLILESASTNQTSMYLCASSLFQGLIQPQHFGDGTRLSIL.

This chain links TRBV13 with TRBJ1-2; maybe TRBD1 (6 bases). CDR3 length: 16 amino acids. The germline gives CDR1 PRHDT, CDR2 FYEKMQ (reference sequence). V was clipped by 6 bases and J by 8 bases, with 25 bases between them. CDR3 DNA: TGTGCCAGCAGTTACGGCGCGACTCAGGGGAGAGGAGGCTACACCTTC. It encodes CASSYGATQGRGGYTF.

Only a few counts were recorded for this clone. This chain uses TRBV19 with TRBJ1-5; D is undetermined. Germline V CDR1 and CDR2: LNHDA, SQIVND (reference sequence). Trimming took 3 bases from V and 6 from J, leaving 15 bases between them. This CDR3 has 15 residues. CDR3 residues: CASSIGPWASQPQHF. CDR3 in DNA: TGTGCCAGTAGTATCGGCCCCTGGGCGAGTCAGCCCCAGCATTTT.

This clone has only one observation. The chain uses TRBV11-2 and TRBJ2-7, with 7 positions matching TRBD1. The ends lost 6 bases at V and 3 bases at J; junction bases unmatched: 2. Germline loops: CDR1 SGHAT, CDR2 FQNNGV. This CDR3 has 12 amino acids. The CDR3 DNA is TGTGCCAGCAGGAGGACAGGCTACGAGCAGTACTTC. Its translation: CASRRTGYEQYF.

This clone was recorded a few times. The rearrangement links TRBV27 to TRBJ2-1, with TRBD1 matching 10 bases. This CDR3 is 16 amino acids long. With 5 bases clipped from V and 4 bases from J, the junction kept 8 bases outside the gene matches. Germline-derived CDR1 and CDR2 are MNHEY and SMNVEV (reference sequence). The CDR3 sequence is CASSARQGARYNEQFF. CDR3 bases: TGTGCCAGCAGTGCAAGACAGGGGGCGAGGTACAATGAGCAGTTCTTC.

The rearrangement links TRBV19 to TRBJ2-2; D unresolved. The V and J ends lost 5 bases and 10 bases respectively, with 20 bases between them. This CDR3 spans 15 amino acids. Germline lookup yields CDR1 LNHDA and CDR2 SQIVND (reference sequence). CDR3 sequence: CASSQKGAKSEELFF. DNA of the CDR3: TGTGCCAGTAGTCAAAAAGGAGCCAAGAGCGAGGAGCTGTTTTTT. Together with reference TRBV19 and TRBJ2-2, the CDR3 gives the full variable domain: DGGITQSPKYLFRKEGQNVTLSCEQNLNHDAMYWYRQDPGQGLRLIYYSQIVNDFQKGDIAEGYSVSREKKESFPLTVTSAQKNPTAFYLCASSQKGAKSEELFFGEGSRLTVL.

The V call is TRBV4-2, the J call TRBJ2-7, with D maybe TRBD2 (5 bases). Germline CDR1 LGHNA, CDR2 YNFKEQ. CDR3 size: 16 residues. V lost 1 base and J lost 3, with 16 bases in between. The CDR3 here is CASSQVGFEGSYEQYF. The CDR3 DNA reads TGTGCCAGCAGCCAAGTTGGATTCGAGGGAAGCTACGAGCAGTACTTC.

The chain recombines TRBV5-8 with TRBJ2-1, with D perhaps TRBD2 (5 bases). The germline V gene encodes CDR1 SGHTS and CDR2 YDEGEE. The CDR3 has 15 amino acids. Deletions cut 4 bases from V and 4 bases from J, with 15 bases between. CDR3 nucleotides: TGTGCCAGCAGCGCTCGGACTGCCCCGTACAATGAGCAGTTCTTC. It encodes CASSARTAPYNEQFF.

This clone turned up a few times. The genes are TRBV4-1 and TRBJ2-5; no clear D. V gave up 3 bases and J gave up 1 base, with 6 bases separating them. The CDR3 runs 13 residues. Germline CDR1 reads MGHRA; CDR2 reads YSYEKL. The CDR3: CASSQRFQETQYF. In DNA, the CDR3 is TGCGCCAGCAGCCAGCGCTTCCAAGAGACCCAGTACTTC.